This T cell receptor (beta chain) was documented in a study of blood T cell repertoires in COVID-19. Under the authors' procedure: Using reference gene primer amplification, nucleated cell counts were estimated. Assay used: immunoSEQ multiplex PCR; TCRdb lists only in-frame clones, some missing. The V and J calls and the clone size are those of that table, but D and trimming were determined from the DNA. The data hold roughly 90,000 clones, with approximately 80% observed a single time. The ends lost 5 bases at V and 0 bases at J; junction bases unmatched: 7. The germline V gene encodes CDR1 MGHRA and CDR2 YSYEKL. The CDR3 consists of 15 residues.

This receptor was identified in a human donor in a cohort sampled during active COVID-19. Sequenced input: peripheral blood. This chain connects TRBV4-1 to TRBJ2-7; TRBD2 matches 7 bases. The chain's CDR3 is CASSISGGSSYEQYF. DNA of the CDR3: TGCGCCAGCAGCATCTCCGGGGGGAGCTCCTACGAGCAGTACTTC.